A selection of T cell receptor beta chains follows, all from one sample in a study of CD8 T cells in ankylosing spondylitis. TCRdb ran MiXCR on the 5' RACE reads and lists one entry per CDR3 protein. Seen here are a few hundred thousand distinct CDR3 sequences, approximately 11% observed once, and the top ten hold nearly 7%. Source material: blood, either unsorted or a sorted T cell fraction (not recorded which). The receptors stem from a male donor with ankylosing spondylitis. Both conserved end residues are part of each CDR3. The D gene is left open where the match is weak. Size tells how often a clone was seen (once, few, many) or the class of an expanded clone, and some rows leave it out.

cdr3_aa j_call clone_size v_call d_call
CASSPSGSGGATQYF TRBJ2-3 few TRBV7-9 TRBD2
CASRVLRTGGSYSNQPQHF TRBJ1-5 once TRBV28 TRBD1
CASSIGAVYEQYF TRBJ2-7 many TRBV12-3/TRBV12-4 NA
CASSFRQGAEKLFF TRBJ1-4 NA TRBV7-2 TRBD1
CASSMGLAGGPDTQYF TRBJ2-3 few TRBV5-1 TRBD2
CSVAPANTGELFF TRBJ2-2 few TRBV29-1 NA
CSSGLAGGEQFF TRBJ2-1 NA TRBV29-1 TRBD2
CASSLDAGGLDTQYF TRBJ2-3 few TRBV7-2 TRBD2
CASSLSFSGGTQYF TRBJ2-3 few TRBV27 TRBD2
CASSRDTYNEQFF TRBJ2-1 few TRBV3-1 NA
CASSPPGPLAGVPGELFF TRBJ2-2 few TRBV12-3/TRBV12-4 TRBD2
CASSLTGTVTYEQYF TRBJ2-7 many TRBV5-1 TRBD1
CASSSPPGDTEAFF TRBJ1-1 many TRBV7-9 NA
CSVVLAGVGEQFF TRBJ2-1 few TRBV29-1 TRBD2
CATSGDSTDTQYF TRBJ2-3 few TRBV24-1 NA
CSARWGDYGYTF TRBJ1-2 NA TRBV20-1 NA
CSTPGLAGGGNEQFF TRBJ2-1 NA TRBV29-1 TRBD2
CASLRDSREETQYF TRBJ2-5 few TRBV4-2 NA
CASRRTGANYGYTF TRBJ1-2 NA TRBV7-9 TRBD1
CASSRQQYGKLFF TRBJ2-2 NA TRBV5-1 NA
CASSLGGNLYNEQFF TRBJ2-1 few TRBV12-3/TRBV12-4 NA
CAISDLQQGIMVGYTF TRBJ1-2 few TRBV10-3 NA
CASSLPRDRGFYLETQYF TRBJ2-5 few TRBV7-6 TRBD1
CASSLGQTITYEQYF TRBJ2-7 few TRBV5-1 NA
CASSLSLSGLSSYNEQFF TRBJ2-1 few TRBV11-2 NA
CASTLVIAGGEQFF TRBJ2-1 NA TRBV12-3/TRBV12-4 TRBD2
CASSLVQGFRDTEAFF TRBJ1-1 NA TRBV5-6 TRBD1
CASSSSRDRELGYNEQFF TRBJ2-1 NA TRBV5-1 TRBD1
CASSQTQTGHLYGYTF TRBJ1-2 many TRBV3-1 NA
CSATRGDTEAFF TRBJ1-1 many TRBV20-1 TRBD1
CASSNRLAGGRDGELFF TRBJ2-2 few TRBV7-8 TRBD2
CASSLVASGGPGETQYF TRBJ2-5 few TRBV7-2 TRBD2
CASSYGQSQETQYF TRBJ2-5 few TRBV6-5 NA
CASSGSSGTYNEQFF TRBJ2-1 NA TRBV10-1 TRBD2
CSARRGTDYGYTF TRBJ1-2 NA TRBV20-1 NA
CSARSSGSGETQYF TRBJ2-5 few TRBV20-1 TRBD2
CASSPDSDTQYF TRBJ2-3 NA TRBV18 NA
CSVEGPLGGYTF TRBJ1-2 NA TRBV29-1 NA
CASSLEGTGTSPLHF TRBJ1-6 few TRBV11-2 TRBD1
CASSLDQGAGYGYTF TRBJ1-2 few TRBV7-6 NA
CASSHSHSAFF TRBJ1-1 once TRBV3-1 NA
CASSLDLRAIDTQYF TRBJ2-3 NA TRBV11-2 NA
CSARSLAGVGTGELFF TRBJ2-2 NA TRBV20-1 TRBD2
CASTLTGAGRGYTF TRBJ1-2 few TRBV5-1 NA
CASSEYTGTNEKLFF TRBJ1-4 NA TRBV6-1 NA
CASSLTLLARGNEQFF TRBJ2-1 few TRBV11-2 NA